The TCR beta chain under discussion was sequenced for a study of blood T cell repertoires in COVID-19. Study-level information: The samples span acute and convalescent COVID-19 from the United States, Italy and Spain.

The data were produced by immunoSEQ multiplex PCR, yet TCRdb's version contains in-frame clones alone and is incomplete. The sample lists 260,000 or so clones; 85% to 90% were seen once. Cohort placement rested on clinical history that participants reported themselves. V was trimmed by 4 bases and J by 0 bases, leaving 9 bases between them. This CDR3 spans 14 amino acids. The germline V gene encodes CDR1 LGHDT and CDR2 YNNKEL (reference sequence). The J gene is TRBJ1-1, the V gene TRBV3-1 (or the pseudogene TRBV3-2); no reliable D call. The receptor comes from a man between 18 and 35 years old who had recovered from COVID-19. Sequenced: PBMCs or T cells enriched from blood (not recorded which). CDR3 loop: CASSLAGVNTEAFF. In DNA, the CDR3 is TGTGCCAGCAGCCTGGCCGGGGTGAACACTGAAGCTTTCTTT.